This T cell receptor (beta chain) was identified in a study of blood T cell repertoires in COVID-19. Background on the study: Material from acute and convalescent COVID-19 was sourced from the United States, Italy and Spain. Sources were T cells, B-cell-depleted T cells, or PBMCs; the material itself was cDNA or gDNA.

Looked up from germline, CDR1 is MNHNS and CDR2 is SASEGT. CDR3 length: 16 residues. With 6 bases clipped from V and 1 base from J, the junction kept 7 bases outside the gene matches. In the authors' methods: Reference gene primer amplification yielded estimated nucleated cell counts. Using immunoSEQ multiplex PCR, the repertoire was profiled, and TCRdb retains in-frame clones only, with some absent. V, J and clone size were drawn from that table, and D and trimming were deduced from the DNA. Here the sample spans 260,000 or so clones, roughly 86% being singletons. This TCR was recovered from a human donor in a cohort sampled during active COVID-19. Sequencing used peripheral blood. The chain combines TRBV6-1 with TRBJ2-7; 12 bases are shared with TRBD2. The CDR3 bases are TGTGCCAGCAGGGAAACTAGCGGGGGGTTTTCCTACGAGCAGTACTTC. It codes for CASRETSGGFSYEQYF.